The 14 T cell receptor beta chains given below trace back to one sample, sequenced in a study of blood T cell repertoires in COVID-19. Sequenced by immunoSEQ multiplex PCR; TCRdb stores in-frame clones only, minus some. This table has some 180,000 clones, 82% appearing once. The sample comprised peripheral blood. Every receptor here comes from a woman aged 60 to 75 with COVID-19, enrolled during active disease.

V gene TRBV19 combines with J gene TRBJ2-3; TRBD2 matches 16 bases. With V trimmed by 5 bases and J by 4 bases, 9 bases remained unmatched. CDR1 and CDR2 (germline): LNHDA, SQIVND (reference sequence). This CDR3 is 18 amino acids long. The CDR3 loop reads CASSPRGTSGGASDTQYF. The CDR3 DNA is TGTGCCAGTAGTCCCCGAGGGACTAGCGGGGGGGCCTCAGATACGCAGTATTTT.

This chain uses TRBV5-1 with TRBJ1-4; 9 bases agree with TRBD1. J lost 7 bases, V lost 2 bases, and 6 bases had no gene match. The CDR3 consists of 15 residues. Germline CDR1 and CDR2: SGHRS and YFSETQ. This chain's CDR3 is CASSFTGTGSEKLFF. The CDR3 DNA reads as TGCGCCAGCAGCTTTACCGGGACAGGGAGTGAAAAACTGTTTTTT.

The CDR3 is CASSRLGGQLSYNEQFF. As DNA, the CDR3 is TGTGCCAGTAGTAGGTTAGGGGGTCAACTCTCCTACAATGAGCAGTTCTTC. This chain links TRBV19 with TRBJ2-1, with a weak D call TRBD1 (6 bases). The ends were cut back, 4 bases at V and 0 bases at J, with 16 bases in the middle. The V gene's germline CDR1 is LNHDA and CDR2 SQIVND (reference sequence). The CDR3 consists of 17 residues.

This chain links TRBV10-3 with TRBJ2-2, with 7 bases aligning to TRBD1. The CDR3 totals 15 residues. The V segment lost 3 bases and the J segment 5 bases; nucleotides outside the gene matches: 6. Germline CDR1 is ENHRY and CDR2 is SYGVKD. The chain's CDR3 is CAISDRDRKTGELFF. CDR3 DNA sequence: TGTGCCATCAGTGACCGGGACAGAAAGACCGGGGAGCTGTTTTTT.

The genes are TRBV7-9 and TRBJ2-1; TRBD2 matches 8 bases. The CDR3 runs to 17 residues. V shed 1 base and J 0 bases; nucleotides not matched to a gene: 5. Germline V gene sequence: CDR1 SEHNR, CDR2 FQNEAQ (reference sequence). CDR3 DNA: TGTGCCAGCAGCTTAGAAGCGGGAGCCGTCTCCTACAATGAGCAGTTCTTC. It translates to CASSLEAGAVSYNEQFF.

This chain connects TRBV7-6 to TRBJ1-1; 8 bases are a match to TRBD1. This CDR3 spans 15 amino acids. Trimming removed 1 base from V and 11 bases from J; junction bases left unmatched: 12. Germline lookup yields CDR1 SGHVS and CDR2 FNYEAQ. CDR3 DNA: TGTGCCAGCAGCTTAGTTAGTTCGGGACAGGCCAGGGCTTTCTTT. Protein sequence: CASSLVSSGQARAFF.

This clone was detected only once. This chain uses TRBV19 with TRBJ2-3; TRBD1 matches at 9 bases. V gave up 9 bases and J gave up 4 bases; unmatched junction bases: 8. This CDR3 comprises 14 residues. Germline values: CDR1 LNHDA, CDR2 SQIVND (reference sequence). CDR3 coding DNA: TGTGCCAGCCAACAGGGGGCGAATTCAGATACGCAGTATTTT. Translated, it gives CASQQGANSDTQYF. The entire variable domain, with the rest obtained from reference TRBV19 and TRBJ2-3, is as follows: DGGITQSPKYLFRKEGQNVTLSCEQNLNHDAMYWYRQDPGQGLRLIYYSQIVNDFQKGDIAEGYSVSREKKESFPLTVTSAQKNPTAFYLCASQQGANSDTQYFGPGTRLTVL.

This rearrangement joins TRBV6-5 to TRBJ2-5; 7 bases align to TRBD1. V lost 8 bases and J lost 1; bases outside the gene matches: 4. Germline loops: CDR1 MNHEY, CDR2 SVGAGI. This CDR3 region has 13 residues. CDR3 protein: CASQGVGQETQYF. In nucleotides, the CDR3 is TGTGCCAGCCAGGGGGTCGGCCAAGAGACCCAGTACTTC.

The rearrangement links TRBV10-3 to TRBJ2-7; 8 bases fit TRBD1. The CDR3 loop spans 13 amino acids. Looked up from germline, CDR1 is ENHRY and CDR2 is SYGVKD. The junction had 3 bases not matched to a gene; V was cut back by 6 bases and J by 2 bases. The CDR3 is CAIRRQGTYEQYF. The CDR3 region has the DNA TGTGCCATCAGAAGACAGGGGACCTACGAGCAGTACTTC.

Here the CDR3 reads CASSLDREENIQYF. CDR3 DNA: TGTGCCAGCAGTTTGGACAGGGAGGAAAACATTCAGTACTTC. The gene calls are TRBV6-5 and TRBJ2-4; the match to TRBD1 covers 8 bases. The CDR3 has 14 amino acids. CDR1 MNHEY and CDR2 SVGAGI come from the germline V gene. With V trimmed by 4 bases and J by 5 bases, 4 bases remained unmatched.

The chain employs TRBV29-1 and TRBJ1-1; 8 bases are shared with TRBD1. The CDR3 is 13 residues long. Germline V gene sequence: CDR1 SQVTM, CDR2 ANQGSEA. J gave up 1 base and V 7 bases, and 5 bases lay outside the gene matches. This CDR3 reads CSAVTGGNTEAFF. The CDR3 nucleotides are TGCAGCGCCGTAACAGGGGGGAACACTGAAGCTTTCTTT.

In this sample, this clone turned up a few times. The rearrangement joins TRBV11-2 to TRBJ2-7; D remains unclear. This CDR3 has 13 residues. With 5 bases removed from V and 7 bases from J, the gap between germline ends came to 15 bases. Germline-derived CDR1 and CDR2 are SGHAT and FQNNGV. CDR3: CASSPDGFGEQYV. The CDR3 coding sequence is TGTGCCAGCAGCCCAGACGGGTTTGGGGAGCAGTACGTC.

Remarks on this clone: The junction shows a germline mismatch at one end, possibly a read error. This chain uses TRBV6-5 with TRBJ1-5; 7 nucleotides agree with TRBD1. CDR1 MNHEY and CDR2 SVGAGI come from the germline V gene. This CDR3 spans 15 amino acids. Here the CDR3 DNA reads TGTGCCGGCAGAGCAAATGACAGGGACCAAAGGCCCCAGCATTTT. As protein: CAGRANDRDQRPQHF.

V and J are TRBV25-1 and TRBJ1-4, with D possibly being TRBD1 (6 bases). The germline gives CDR1 MGHDK, CDR2 SYGVNS. Between the trimmed V and J ends, which lost 6 bases and 4 bases, there was a span of 18 bases. The CDR3 covers 16 residues. CDR3 coding DNA: TGTGCCAGCAGCCGCTCGGGGGGGCACATTAATGAAAAACTGTTTTTT. This sequence encodes CASSRSGGHINEKLFF.